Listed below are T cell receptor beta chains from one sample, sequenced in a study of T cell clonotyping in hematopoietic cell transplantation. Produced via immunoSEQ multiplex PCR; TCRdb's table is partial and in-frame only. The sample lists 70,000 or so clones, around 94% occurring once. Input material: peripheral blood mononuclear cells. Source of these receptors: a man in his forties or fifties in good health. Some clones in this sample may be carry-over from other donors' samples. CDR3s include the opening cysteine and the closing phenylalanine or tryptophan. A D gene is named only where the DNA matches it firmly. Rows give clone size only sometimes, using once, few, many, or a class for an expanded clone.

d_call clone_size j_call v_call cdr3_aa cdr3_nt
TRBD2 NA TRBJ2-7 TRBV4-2 CASSQDPGTSGGAEQYF TGTGCCAGCAGCCAAGATCCGGGGACTAGCGGGGGGGCAGAGCAGTACTTC
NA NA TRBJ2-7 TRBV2 CASSIRDFHSYEQYF TGTGCCAGCAGTATACGGGACTTCCACTCCTACGAGCAGTACTTC
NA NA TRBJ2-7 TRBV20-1 CSARWTPKQYF TGCAGTGCTAGATGGACCCCAAAGCAGTACTTC
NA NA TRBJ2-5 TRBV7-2 CASSSRPQGETQYF TGTGCCAGCAGCTCCCGCCCGCAAGGAGAGACCCAGTACTTC
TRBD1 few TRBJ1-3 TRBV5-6 CASSWTGQTSSGNTIYF TGTGCCAGCAGCTGGACAGGCCAAACGAGCTCTGGAAACACCATATATTTT
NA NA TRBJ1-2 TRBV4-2 CASSQESLANYGYTF TGTGCCAGCAGCCAAGAGTCATTAGCTAACTATGGCTACACCTTC
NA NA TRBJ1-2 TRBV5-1 CASSLGLQGNYGYTF TGCGCCAGCAGCTTGGGGCTGCAGGGGAACTATGGCTACACCTTC
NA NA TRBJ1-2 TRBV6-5 CASSYGTTGFNYGYTF TGTGCCAGCAGTTACGGAACGACAGGTTTTAACTATGGCTACACCTTC
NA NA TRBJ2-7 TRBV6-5 CASSYETGLSYEQYF TGTGCCAGCAGTTACGAGACAGGTTTATCCTACGAGCAGTACTTC
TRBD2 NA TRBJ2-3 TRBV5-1 CASSLGLAGTDTQYF TGCGCCAGCAGCTTGGGGCTAGCGGGCACAGATACGCAGTATTTT
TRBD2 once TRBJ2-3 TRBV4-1 CASSQGPGLEIADTQYF TGCGCCAGCAGCCAAGGACCGGGACTAGAAATCGCAGATACGCAGTATTTT
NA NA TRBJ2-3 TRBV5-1 CASSSGLNTDTQYF TGCGCCAGCAGCTCTGGACTGAACACAGATACGCAGTATTTT
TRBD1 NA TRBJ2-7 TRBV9 CASSVGDSYSYEQYF TGTGCCAGCAGCGTAGGGGACAGCTACTCCTACGAGCAGTACTTC
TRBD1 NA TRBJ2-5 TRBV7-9 CASSSGGYQETQYF TGTGCCAGCAGCTCAGGGGGCTACCAAGAGACCCAGTACTTC
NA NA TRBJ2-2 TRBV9 CASSAGQLNTGELFF TGTGCCAGCAGCGCGGGACAACTGAACACCGGGGAGCTGTTTTTT
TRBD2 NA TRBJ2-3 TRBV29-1 CSVSGGATDTQYF TGCAGCGTAAGCGGGGGGGCCACAGATACGCAGTATTTT
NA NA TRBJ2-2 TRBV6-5 CASSYSNRNTGELFF TGTGCCAGCAGTTACTCGAACAGGAACACCGGGGAGCTGTTTTTT
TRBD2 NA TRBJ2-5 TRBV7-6 CASSAGVPLETQYF TGTGCCAGCAGCGCGGGGGTCCCTCTGGAGACCCAGTACTTC
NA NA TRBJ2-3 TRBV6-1 CASSDYRGASTDTQYF TGTGCCAGCAGTGATTACCGGGGGGCTAGCACAGATACGCAGTATTTT
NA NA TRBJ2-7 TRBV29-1 CSVEDNGFFSYEQYF TGCAGCGTTGAAGATAACGGATTTTTCTCCTACGAGCAGTACTTC
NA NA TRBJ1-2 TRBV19 CASSTRQAIHYGYTF TGTGCCAGTAGTACCCGACAGGCGATACACTATGGCTACACCTTC
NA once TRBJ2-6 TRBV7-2 CASSLARQSLSGANVLTF TGTGCCAGCAGCTTAGCGCGGCAGTCGCTATCTGGGGCCAACGTCCTGACTTTC